This entry lists 26 T cell receptor beta chains sequenced from one sample in a study of blood T cell repertoires in COVID-19. Profiled with immunoSEQ multiplex PCR; TCRdb holds only in-frame clones, not every one. The table has 170,000 or so clones, roughly 75% seen once. Sequencing input: peripheral blood. The receptors originated from a man aged 65-85 years with active or convalescent COVID-19.

The chain recombines TRBV19 with TRBJ1-4; TRBD1 matches at 7 bases. The J segment lost 3 bases and the V segment lost 6 bases, leaving 7 bases of the junction unmatched. CDR1 and CDR2 (germline): LNHDA, SQIVND (reference sequence). The CDR3 spans 15 residues. The CDR3 region has the DNA TGTGCCAGTAGAGAGGGGGCAGGCCCTAATGAAAAACTGTTTTTT. It specifies CASREGAGPNEKLFF.

The chain joins TRBV19 to TRBJ2-7; TRBD2 matches 8 bases. The length of the CDR3 is 14 residues. Losses at the gene ends were 5 bases for V and 6 bases for J; bases not matched to a gene: 9. Germline V lookup: CDR1 LNHDA, CDR2 SQIVND (reference sequence). The CDR3 DNA reads TGTGCCAGTAGTTACTCTTCGGGGGGGCGCGAGCAGTACTTC. This gives the protein CASSYSSGGREQYF.

V is TRBV10-1 and J is TRBJ2-5, with 8 bases lining up with TRBD2. The trim removed 2 bases at V and 1 base at J, leaving 6 bases unmatched. The germline gives CDR1 WNHNN, CDR2 SYGVQD (reference sequence). The CDR3 loop spans 16 amino acids. The CDR3 reads CASSEGAGAVQETQYF. CDR3 bases: TGCGCCAGCAGTGAGGGAGCGGGAGCAGTCCAAGAGACCCAGTACTTC.

The V gene is TRBV11-3, the J gene TRBJ2-2; the D is unclear. The germline V and J ends were trimmed by 4 bases and 1 base, with 4 bases remaining between them. This CDR3 region has 13 residues. The germline V gene has CDR1 SGHNT and CDR2 YENEEA. The CDR3 nucleotides read TGTGCCAGCAGCTCACTGAACACCGGGGAGCTGTTTTTT. Residues: CASSSLNTGELFF. Together with reference TRBV11-3 and TRBJ2-2, the CDR3 gives the full variable domain: EAGVVQSPRYKIIEKKQPVAFWCNPISGHNTLYWYLQNLGQGPELLIRYENEEAVDDSQLPKDRFSAERLKGVDSTLKIQPAELGDSAVYLCASSSLNTGELFFGEGSRLTVL.

The V call is TRBV5-5, the J call TRBJ1-1; a possible D gene is TRBD1 (6 bases). CDR1 and CDR2 from the germline V gene are SGHKS and YYEKEE (reference sequence). Trimming removed 0 bases at V and 4 bases at J, with 13 bases between. The CDR3 contains 15 residues. CDR3 sequence: CASSLAGGQSTEAFF. In nucleotides, the CDR3 is TGTGCCAGCAGCTTGGCCGGGGGGCAGAGCACTGAAGCTTTCTTT.

The chain recombines TRBV3-1 (or the pseudogene TRBV3-2) with TRBJ1-5; unclear D gene. The CDR3 loop spans 13 amino acids. The germline V and J ends were trimmed by 0 bases and 9 bases, with 9 bases remaining between them. The germline gives CDR1 LGHDT, CDR2 YNNKEL (reference sequence). The DNA of the CDR3 is TGTGCCAGCAGCCAAGAGCCCCGCGCGCCCCAGCATTTT. Translating it yields CASSQEPRAPQHF.

The chain carries TRBV6-5 and TRBJ2-1, with D unresolved. The CDR3 totals 15 residues. Germline V gene sequence: CDR1 MNHEY, CDR2 SVGAGI. V was clipped by 5 bases and J by 1 base, with 12 bases between them. The CDR3 is CASSPQDGSYNEQFF. CDR3 sequence (DNA): TGTGCCAGCAGTCCCCAGGATGGTTCCTACAATGAGCAGTTCTTC.

The chain carries TRBV30 and TRBJ1-2; a possible D gene is TRBD1 (5 bases). CDR1 is GTSNPN and CDR2 is SVGIG in the germline V gene (reference sequence). This CDR3 has 14 residues. V shed 2 bases and J shed 3 bases, with 13 bases lying between them. CDR3 loop: CAWSRAGRYYGYTF. The CDR3 DNA is TGTGCCTGGAGTAGGGCAGGGCGATACTATGGCTACACCTTC.

The rearrangement links TRBV2 to TRBJ1-1; D call uncertain. V shed 7 bases and J shed 1 base, with 7 bases lying between them. Germline V gene sequence: CDR1 SNHLY, CDR2 FYNNEI. The CDR3 runs to 12 residues. CDR3 in amino acids: CASKIGNTEAFF. Here the CDR3 DNA reads TGTGCCAGCAAAATCGGGAACACTGAAGCTTTCTTT.

The V gene is TRBV5-1, the J gene TRBJ2-7, with D possibly being TRBD2 (6 bases). Germline V gives CDR1 SGHRS, CDR2 YFSETQ. V was cut by 0 bases and J by 5 bases, with 12 bases left in between. CDR3 length equals 14 residues. The CDR3 region has the DNA TGCGCCAGCAGCTTGGGGTCTGCGGGGAACGAGCAGTACTTC. Protein: CASSLGSAGNEQYF.

The gene calls are TRBV24-1 and TRBJ1-1; tentatively, D is TRBD1 (6 bases). CDR3 length: 18 residues. Trimming pared 4 bases from V and 1 base from J, leaving 21 bases between. The germline V gene encodes CDR1 KGHDR and CDR2 SFDVKD. The CDR3 DNA reads TGTGCCACCAGTGACCTTGGGGTTCCGCAGGGGTGGAACACTGAAGCTTTCTTT. Residues: CATSDLGVPQGWNTEAFF.

The rearrangement links TRBV7-2 to TRBJ2-1, with 10 bases fitting TRBD2. Germline values: CDR1 SGHTA, CDR2 FQGNSA. J was trimmed by 4 bases and V by 5 bases; bases with no gene match: 5. The CDR3 is 15 residues long. The CDR3 sequence: CASSPRTSGYNEQFF. DNA of the CDR3: TGTGCCAGCAGCCCACGGACTAGCGGATACAATGAGCAGTTCTTC.

The genes are TRBV6-5 and TRBJ2-3; 8 bases align to TRBD1. Germline-derived CDR1 and CDR2 are MNHEY and SVGAGI. The CDR3 spans 14 residues. With 11 bases clipped from V and 6 bases from J, the junction kept 13 bases outside the gene matches. The CDR3 sequence is CASKDRGGRDTQYF. The CDR3 region has the DNA TGTGCCTCAAAAGACAGGGGAGGTAGGGATACGCAGTATTTT.

The genes are TRBV6-2 or TRBV6-3 and TRBJ1-2; the D gene is possibly TRBD1 (5 bases). CDR1 is MNHEY and CDR2 is SVGEGT in the germline V gene. The CDR3 runs to 18 residues. V lost 2 bases and J 4 bases, leaving 23 bases between the germline ends. The CDR3 protein is CASSYIPTQGGDLYGYTF. DNA for the CDR3: TGTGCCAGCAGTTACATCCCGACGCAGGGAGGGGACCTCTATGGCTACACCTTC.

The CDR3 DNA is TGTGCCAGCAGCGCTGCACCGACTCCCCACTCTGGAAACACCATATATTTT. Protein sequence: CASSAAPTPHSGNTIYF. V is TRBV7-2 and J is TRBJ1-3; unclear D gene. Looked up from germline, CDR1 is SGHTA and CDR2 is FQGNSA. Trimming cost V 5 bases and J 0 bases, with 17 bases left between them. This CDR3 is 17 amino acids long.

V and J are TRBV5-1 and TRBJ2-2; tentative D call: TRBD2 (6 bases). Per germline, CDR1 SGHRS and CDR2 YFSETQ. CDR3 length equals 16 residues. Trimming shortened V by 6 bases and J by 2 bases, and 17 bases separated the two germline ends. The CDR3 bases are TGCGCCAGCAAGACTGGGGCTAGCGCTAACACCGGGGAGCTGTTTTTT. As protein: CASKTGASANTGELFF.

This chain uses TRBV5-6 with TRBJ2-7; the D is unclear. This CDR3 has 14 residues. The ends were cut back, 1 base at V and 2 bases at J, with 10 bases in the middle. CDR1 SGHDT and CDR2 YYEEEE come from the germline V gene. CDR3 nucleotides: TGTGCCAGCAGCTTGCTATTCACCACCTACGAGCAGTACTTC. Protein sequence: CASSLLFTTYEQYF.

This sequence joins TRBV27 and TRBJ1-5; tentative D call: TRBD1 (6 bases). This CDR3 is built from 18 residues. The ends were cut back, 5 bases at V and 2 bases at J, with 22 bases in the middle. The germline gives CDR1 MNHEY, CDR2 SMNVEV (reference sequence). CDR3 in DNA: TGTGCCAGCAGTACATATACAGGGTCCTACGATGGCAATCAGCCCCAGCATTTT. Protein: CASSTYTGSYDGNQPQHF.

This clone was observed once. This rearrangement joins TRBV6-5 to TRBJ1-2; D perhaps matches TRBD1 (6 bases). The CDR3 covers 11 residues. Looked up from germline, CDR1 is MNHEY and CDR2 is SVGAGI. Trimming removed 6 bases at V and 8 bases at J, with 10 bases between. CDR3 nucleotides: TGTGCCAGCAGACCTGACAGGGGCTACACCTTC. This codes for CASRPDRGYTF.

This clone was seen just once. The chain employs TRBV7-6 and TRBJ2-1; TRBD2 matches at 8 bases. Germline loops: CDR1 SGHVS, CDR2 FNYEAQ. CDR3 length: 16 amino acids. V was clipped by 0 bases and J by 7 bases; unmatched bases: 8. In DNA, the CDR3 is TGTGCCAGCAGCTTAGCGTTGGCTAGCGGGTTTAATGAGCAGTTCTTC. Translating it yields CASSLALASGFNEQFF.

This clone was detected only once. V gene TRBV6-6 combines with J gene TRBJ2-1; 13 nucleotides line up with TRBD2. Looked up from germline, CDR1 is MNHNY and CDR2 is SVGAGI (reference sequence). V shed 6 bases and J 0 bases; nucleotides not matched to a gene: 14. This CDR3 is built from 20 residues. The CDR3 nucleotides are TGTGCCAGCAGCCCGACTAGCGGGGGGTCACAACCAAGCTCCTACAATGAGCAGTTCTTC. Its protein product is CASSPTSGGSQPSSYNEQFF.

V and J are TRBV12-3 or TRBV12-4 and TRBJ1-5; D unclear. This CDR3 comprises 12 residues. V gave up 2 bases and J gave up 6 bases, with 5 bases separating them. The CDR3: CASSLLVQPQHF. In DNA, the CDR3 is TGTGCCAGCAGTTTACTCGTTCAGCCCCAGCATTTT.

Worth noting for this clone: Distinct nucleotide sequences in the sample also encode this CDR3. This chain connects TRBV5-1 to TRBJ2-7; 11 bases line up with TRBD2. This CDR3 has 15 amino acids. Germline V lookup: CDR1 SGHRS, CDR2 YFSETQ. Trimming at V came to 0 bases and at J to 1 base, leaving 0 bases not matched to a gene. The CDR3 here is CASSLVAGGSYEQYF. In nucleotides, the CDR3 is TGCGCCAGCAGCTTGGTAGCGGGGGGGTCCTACGAGCAGTACTTC.

This clone has a handful of counts. The J gene is TRBJ2-3, the V gene TRBV4-2; 10 bases agree with TRBD1. CDR3 length: 15 amino acids. CDR1 and CDR2 (germline): LGHNA, YNFKEQ. Losses at the gene ends were 3 bases for V and 4 bases for J; bases not matched to a gene: 4. The CDR3 region has the DNA TGTGCCAGCAGCCACGGACAGGGGGACGCAGATACGCAGTATTTT. Amino acids: CASSHGQGDADTQYF.

The gene calls are TRBV3-1 (or the pseudogene TRBV3-2) and TRBJ1-1, with 8 bases lining up with TRBD1. The junction had 2 bases not matched to a gene; V was cut back by 2 bases and J by 0 bases. Germline V gene lookup returns CDR1 LGHDT and CDR2 YNNKEL (reference sequence). The CDR3 has 15 amino acids. The CDR3, as DNA: TGTGCCAGCAGCCAATGGACAGGGTTGAACACTGAAGCTTTCTTT. Its protein product is CASSQWTGLNTEAFF.

This chain uses TRBV10-2 with TRBJ1-4; no clear D. The germline V gene encodes CDR1 WSHSY and CDR2 SAAADI. V lost 3 bases to trimming and J lost 3 bases, with 11 bases between them. This CDR3 has 15 residues. The CDR3: CASSDRMSANEKLFF. The CDR3 nucleotides are TGCGCCAGCAGTGACAGGATGTCGGCTAATGAAAAACTGTTTTTT.